The 26 T cell receptor beta chains given below trace back to one sample, sequenced in a study of tumor and adjacent non-tumor tissue in lung cancer. A modified ARM-PCR protocol with three rounds of nested PCR amplified TCRbeta. Each CDR3 protein is one row after TCRdb ran MiXCR on the multiplex PCR reads. The repertoire holds 85,000 or so distinct CDR3 sequences, with 65% to 80% as singletons. No cell sorting was done before RNA was extracted from the tissue. This non-tumor lung sample came from over 3 cm beyond the tumor edge. The sample was distant non-tumor lung tissue. The source of these receptors is a woman between 50 and 59 years old with non-small cell lung cancer.

Comment on this clonotype: Germline and junction disagree at one end, which may indicate a read error. Written as DNA, the CDR3 is TGTGCCAGCAGCAATCCGGAGGGTAATAATTCACCCCTCCACTTT. Translating it yields CASSNPEGNNSPLHF. The V and J genes are TRBV4-1 and TRBJ1-6, with D unresolved. Germline V gene sequence: CDR1 MGHRA, CDR2 YSYEKL. The CDR3 contains 15 residues.

A word on this clonotype: In this CDR3 the conserved last residue, phenylalanine or tryptophan, is missing, so a read error is likely. The rearrangement joins TRBV12-3 or TRBV12-4 to TRBJ2-7, with 8 bases that match TRBD1. There are 12 residues in the CDR3. The CDR3 sequence is CDSRGQAFEQYI. The CDR3 bases are TGTGACAGCAGGGGACAGGCCTTCGAGCAGTACATC.

Comments on this clonotype: One junction end disagrees with the germline gene, perhaps due to a read error. This rearrangement joins TRBV4-2 to TRBJ1-5; D call uncertain. There are 15 residues in the CDR3. Germline CDR1 reads LGHNA; CDR2 reads YNFKEQ. CDR3 sequence reads: CASSQDLTSDQPHHF. For the CDR3, the DNA is TGTGCCAGCAGCCAAGACCTAACTAGCGATCAGCCCCATCATTTT.

V usage is TRBV6-1 and J usage is TRBJ2-5; 7 nucleotides match TRBD2. Germline V CDR1 and CDR2: MNHNS, SASEGT. J lost 11 bases, V lost 6 bases, and 12 bases had no gene match. The CDR3 sequence is 13 residues long. CDR3 DNA: TGTGCCAGCAGCCCTAGCGGAAGTGTGACTCAGTACTTC. Its protein is CASSPSGSVTQYF.

This clonotype occurred a few times. A much larger clone differs from this one at a single base, so this may be a read error. This sequence joins TRBV6-1 and TRBJ2-1; 7 positions agree with TRBD1. This CDR3 spans 12 amino acids. Germline CDR1 MNHNS, CDR2 SASEGT. CDR3 DNA: TGTGCCAGCAGCCAAACAGGGGTTGAGCGGTTCTTC. As protein: CASSQTGVERFF.

V usage is TRBV5-3 and J usage is TRBJ2-6; possible D gene TRBD1, 6 bases. TRBV5-3 is reported as an ORF; its role is uncertain. Trimming left V 9 bases short and J 0 bases short, with 25 bases between. The CDR3 consists of 19 residues. The DNA for the CDR3 is TGTGCCAACCACCATCGATCCGGGACATGCCCCTCTGGGGCCAACGTCCTGACTTTC. It encodes CANHHRSGTCPSGANVLTF.

Remarks on this clonotype: Germline and junction disagree at one end, which may indicate a read error. CDR3 in DNA: TGCAGCGTTGAACTGTCCGGGAACTCCTACAAAGAGCATTTCTTC. This sequence encodes CSVELSGNSYKEHFF. V and J are TRBV29-1 and TRBJ2-1; possibly TRBD2 for D (5 bases). This CDR3 is 15 amino acids long. Germline lookup yields CDR1 SQVTM and CDR2 ANQGSEA.

This clonotype was detected ten times or more. The chain joins TRBV7-3 to TRBJ2-3; TRBD1 agrees at 10 bases. The germline gives CDR1 SGHTA, CDR2 FQGTGA. CDR3 size: 15 residues. J lost 5 bases, V lost 0 bases, and 2 bases had no gene match. CDR3 coding DNA: TGTGCCAGCAGCTTAACTGGGACAGGGGAAGATACGCAGTATTTT. Residues: CASSLTGTGEDTQYF.

Notes on this clonotype: One end of the junction fails to match germline, which may point to a read error. This chain links TRBV4-1 with TRBJ1-1; perhaps TRBD1 as D (6 bases). Germline V gives CDR1 MGHRA, CDR2 YSYEKL. This CDR3 contains 15 residues. As DNA, the CDR3 is TGCGCCAGCAGTCAAGGCTACAGGGACGGCACTGAAACTTTCTTT. As protein: CASSQGYRDGTETFF.

As for this clonotype: Since the CDR3 does not end with the conserved phenylalanine or tryptophan, this likely comes from a read error. The J gene is TRBJ2-7, the V gene TRBV29-1, with TRBD1 identical over 9 bases. Trimming cost V 4 bases and J 6 bases; bases outside gene matches: 7. Per germline, CDR1 SQVTM and CDR2 ANQGSEA. CDR3 length: 13 amino acids. The CDR3 DNA sequence: TGCAGCGTTGCGGCGCGACAGGGGGTCGAGCAGTACTTA. It is translated as CSVAARQGVEQYL.

Comments on this clonotype: One junction end does not reproduce the germline sequence, and a read error may be involved. The chain combines TRBV5-6 with TRBJ2-5; tentatively, D is TRBD2 (6 bases). Germline CDR1 is SGHDT and CDR2 is YYEEEE. This CDR3 contains 11 residues. In nucleotides, the CDR3 is TGTGCCAGCAGCTCTCGGGAGACCCAATACTTC. Protein: CASSSRETQYF. The entire variable domain, with the rest obtained from reference TRBV5-6 and TRBJ2-5, is as follows: DAGVTQSPTHLIKTRGQQVTLRCSPKSGHDTVSWYQQALGQGPQFIFQYYEEEERQRGNFPDRFSGHQFPNYSSELNVNALLLGDSALYLCASSSRETQYFGPGTRLLVL.

As concerns this clonotype: A single base separates this from a much larger clone, so it may be a read error. This chain joins TRBV5-1 and TRBJ2-7; 8 bases line up with TRBD1. CDR3 length: 15 residues. Per the germline V gene, CDR1 is SGHRS and CDR2 is YFSETQ. The CDR3, as DNA: TGCGCCAGCAGCTTGGTGGGAGACAGGGGTCGTGAGCAGCACTTC. As protein: CASSLVGDRGREQHF.

A remark on this clonotype: A read error is possible here, since a much larger clone lies one base away. The chain couples TRBV5-1 to TRBJ2-3; the match to TRBD2 covers 8 bases. The CDR3 spans 14 residues. CDR1 and CDR2 (germline): SGHRS, YFSETQ. The J segment lost 4 bases and the V segment lost 5 bases, leaving 6 bases of the junction unmatched. CDR3 sequence: CASRPSGWADTQYF. The DNA of the CDR3 is TGCGCCAGCAGGCCTAGCGGGTGGGCAGATACGCAGTATTTT.

Regarding this clonotype: At one of its ends the junction is not consistent with the germline gene, which may arise from a read error. V is TRBV11-2 and J is TRBJ1-5, with a weak D call TRBD2 (5 bases). The J call may be incorrect, as the DNA end agrees better with TRBJ2-3. The CDR3 is 14 residues long. Germline lookup yields CDR1 SGHAT and CDR2 FQNNGV. CDR3 sequence reads: CVSSNWEYIVPQYF. DNA of the CDR3: TGTGTCAGCAGCAATTGGGAGTATATAGTGCCCCAGTATTTT.

With respect to this clonotype: This is likely a read error, given that the CDR3 carries no conserved phenylalanine or tryptophan at its end. The chain recombines TRBV4-1 with TRBJ2-3; D may be TRBD2 (5 bases). The germline CDR1 and CDR2 sequences are MGHRA and YSYEKL. CDR3 size: 14 residues. The V and J ends lost 4 bases and 4 bases respectively, with 12 bases between them. Here the CDR3 DNA reads TGCGCCAGCAGCCTCGGCTTAGCGCCAGATACGCAGTATTTA. Protein: CASSLGLAPDTQYL.

This clonotype was counted a few times. A read error may be the cause here, since a much bigger clone is one base away. This sequence joins TRBV10-3 and TRBJ2-2; D is unresolved. This CDR3 has 16 amino acids. The germline gives CDR1 ENHRY, CDR2 SYGVKD. CDR3 sequence reads: CDISANSPINTGELFF. DNA of the CDR3: TGTGACATCAGTGCCAACTCTCCAATTAACACCGGGGAGCTGTTTTTT.

On this clonotype itself: A junction boundary mismatches the germline segment, possibly from a read error. This chain connects TRBV6-2 or TRBV6-3 to TRBJ1-1, with D possibly TRBD1 on 5 matching bases. Germline CDR1 reads MNHEY; CDR2 reads SVGEGT. CDR3 length: 14 amino acids. The CDR3 here is CASRSSGMNTETFF. The CDR3 region has the DNA TGTGCCAGCAGATCGTCAGGGATGAACACTGAAACTTTCTTT.

This clonotype was counted many times. The V and J genes are TRBV6-6 and TRBJ1-2, with D possibly matching TRBD1 (5 bases). The CDR3 loop spans 14 amino acids. Trimming cost V 4 bases and J 0 bases, with 9 bases left between them. Germline assignment: CDR1 MNHNY and CDR2 SVGAGI (reference sequence). The CDR3 bases are TGTGCCAGCAGTTCCGGGACCGCTAACTATGGCTACACCTTC. Translating it yields CASSSGTANYGYTF.

With regard to this clonotype: At one boundary the junction diverges from the germline segment, which might be a read error. The V call is TRBV6-1, the J call TRBJ1-1; no reliable D call. The CDR3 is 12 residues long. Germline V gives CDR1 MNHNS, CDR2 SASEGT. In DNA, the CDR3 is TGTGCCAGCAGTGGGGTAGACACTGATGCTTTCTTT. It specifies CASSGVDTDAFF.

The chain employs TRBV29-1 and TRBJ2-3, with no clear D. Germline CDR1 is SQVTM and CDR2 is ANQGSEA. The CDR3 contains 12 residues. Trimming took off 7 bases at V and 12 bases at J, with 20 bases between the two ends. CDR3 loop: CSALAGTYIQYF. The CDR3 nucleotides read TGCAGCGCTTTAGCAGGCACATATATACAGTATTTT.

This sequence joins TRBV7-2 and TRBJ1-1; no firm D call. V gave up 1 base and J gave up 4 bases, with 10 bases separating them. The CDR3 runs 14 residues. Per the germline V gene, CDR1 is SGHTA and CDR2 is FQGNSA. CDR3 sequence: CASSLERWGTEAFF. The CDR3 DNA follows: TGTGCCAGCAGCTTAGAACGGTGGGGCACTGAAGCTTTCTTT.

Worth noting for this clonotype: The germline gene is not matched at one end of the junction; a read error may be the cause. V is TRBV7-9 and J is TRBJ2-5; 8 nucleotides agree with TRBD2. This CDR3 comprises 15 residues. The germline V gene has CDR1 SEHNR and CDR2 FQNEAQ (reference sequence). The CDR3 nucleotides read TGTGCCAACAACTCAATACTAGCGGCACAAGAGGCCCAGTACTTC. Protein: CANNSILAAQEAQYF.

In regard to this clonotype: It is likely a read error, because the conserved phenylalanine at the end of the CDR3 is missing. The DNA is left out, because the CDR3 cannot be placed on it with certainty; the CDR3 is given as TCRdb lists it. This chain connects TRBV14 to TRBJ1-1; the DNA was not compared with TRBD1, the D call given in the table. The V gene's germline CDR1 is SGHDN and CDR2 FVKESK. The CDR3 length equals 16 residues, ends included. The CDR3 protein is CASSHRTGVGNTEASI.

With respect to this clonotype: At one end the junction does not follow the germline gene, possibly because of a read error. The V gene is TRBV12-3 or TRBV12-4, the J gene TRBJ1-5; 8 nucleotides agree with TRBD1. CDR3 length: 14 residues. The CDR3 DNA is TGTGTCAGCAGTGGGACAGGAGGCAATCAGCCCCAGCATTTT. Its translation is CVSSGTGGNQPQHF.

In the case of this clonotype: This may come from a read error, since a much larger clone is one base off. J is TRBJ2-7 and V is TRBV5-1; 12 nucleotides agree with TRBD2. Germline CDR1 SGHRS, CDR2 YFSETQ. The CDR3 length is 16 residues. Losses at the gene ends were 7 bases for V and 3 bases for J; bases not matched to a gene: 11. CDR3: CASGEETSGRNYEQYF. The CDR3 DNA sequence: TGCGCCAGCGGCGAAGAGACTAGCGGGAGAAACTACGAGCAGTACTTC. Full variable domain (remainder filled in from reference TRBV5-1 and TRBJ2-7): KAGVTQTPRYLIKTRGQQVTLSCSPISGHRSVSWYQQTPGQGLQFLFEYFSETQRNKGNFPGRFSGRQFSNSRSEMNVSTLELGDSALYLCASGEETSGRNYEQYFGPGTRLTVT.

Of note for this clonotype: A much more abundant neighbour one base away suggests this may be a read error. The rearrangement joins TRBV28 to TRBJ2-7, with 9 positions matching TRBD1. Germline V gives CDR1 MDHEN, CDR2 SYDVKM. CDR3 size: 16 residues. The CDR3 protein is CASSLVGGTGTYGQYF. The CDR3 nucleotides read TGTGCCAGCAGTTTGGTGGGGGGGACAGGGACCTACGGGCAGTACTTC.